This T cell receptor beta chain emerged from a study of blood T cell repertoires in COVID-19. Study as a whole: The United States, Italy and Spain supplied acute and convalescent COVID-19 samples. T cells, B-cell-depleted T cells, or PBMCs provided the cDNA or gDNA that served as material.

V was pared by 4 bases and J by 3 bases, with 8 bases of the junction left unmatched. CDR1 and CDR2 from the germline V gene are SGDLS and YYNGEE. The CDR3 spans 15 residues. Produced via immunoSEQ multiplex PCR; TCRdb's table is partial and in-frame only. Of approximately 150,000 clones in the sample, around 83% are singletons; the top ten hold roughly 15%. Assignments of participants to cohorts depended upon their own reported clinical history. Among Cohort 3 donors, those recovered had two negative PCRs, clearance, or symptom resolution. The J gene is TRBJ2-3, the V gene TRBV9, with 7 bases fitting TRBD1. This clonotype was sampled from a man aged 45 to 65 who had recovered from COVID-19. Sequenced material: PBMCs or T cells enriched from blood (not recorded which). CDR3 bases: TGTGCCAGCAGCCCCCTCAGCAGGGGGACAGATACGCAGTATTTT. Translation: CASSPLSRGTDTQYF.